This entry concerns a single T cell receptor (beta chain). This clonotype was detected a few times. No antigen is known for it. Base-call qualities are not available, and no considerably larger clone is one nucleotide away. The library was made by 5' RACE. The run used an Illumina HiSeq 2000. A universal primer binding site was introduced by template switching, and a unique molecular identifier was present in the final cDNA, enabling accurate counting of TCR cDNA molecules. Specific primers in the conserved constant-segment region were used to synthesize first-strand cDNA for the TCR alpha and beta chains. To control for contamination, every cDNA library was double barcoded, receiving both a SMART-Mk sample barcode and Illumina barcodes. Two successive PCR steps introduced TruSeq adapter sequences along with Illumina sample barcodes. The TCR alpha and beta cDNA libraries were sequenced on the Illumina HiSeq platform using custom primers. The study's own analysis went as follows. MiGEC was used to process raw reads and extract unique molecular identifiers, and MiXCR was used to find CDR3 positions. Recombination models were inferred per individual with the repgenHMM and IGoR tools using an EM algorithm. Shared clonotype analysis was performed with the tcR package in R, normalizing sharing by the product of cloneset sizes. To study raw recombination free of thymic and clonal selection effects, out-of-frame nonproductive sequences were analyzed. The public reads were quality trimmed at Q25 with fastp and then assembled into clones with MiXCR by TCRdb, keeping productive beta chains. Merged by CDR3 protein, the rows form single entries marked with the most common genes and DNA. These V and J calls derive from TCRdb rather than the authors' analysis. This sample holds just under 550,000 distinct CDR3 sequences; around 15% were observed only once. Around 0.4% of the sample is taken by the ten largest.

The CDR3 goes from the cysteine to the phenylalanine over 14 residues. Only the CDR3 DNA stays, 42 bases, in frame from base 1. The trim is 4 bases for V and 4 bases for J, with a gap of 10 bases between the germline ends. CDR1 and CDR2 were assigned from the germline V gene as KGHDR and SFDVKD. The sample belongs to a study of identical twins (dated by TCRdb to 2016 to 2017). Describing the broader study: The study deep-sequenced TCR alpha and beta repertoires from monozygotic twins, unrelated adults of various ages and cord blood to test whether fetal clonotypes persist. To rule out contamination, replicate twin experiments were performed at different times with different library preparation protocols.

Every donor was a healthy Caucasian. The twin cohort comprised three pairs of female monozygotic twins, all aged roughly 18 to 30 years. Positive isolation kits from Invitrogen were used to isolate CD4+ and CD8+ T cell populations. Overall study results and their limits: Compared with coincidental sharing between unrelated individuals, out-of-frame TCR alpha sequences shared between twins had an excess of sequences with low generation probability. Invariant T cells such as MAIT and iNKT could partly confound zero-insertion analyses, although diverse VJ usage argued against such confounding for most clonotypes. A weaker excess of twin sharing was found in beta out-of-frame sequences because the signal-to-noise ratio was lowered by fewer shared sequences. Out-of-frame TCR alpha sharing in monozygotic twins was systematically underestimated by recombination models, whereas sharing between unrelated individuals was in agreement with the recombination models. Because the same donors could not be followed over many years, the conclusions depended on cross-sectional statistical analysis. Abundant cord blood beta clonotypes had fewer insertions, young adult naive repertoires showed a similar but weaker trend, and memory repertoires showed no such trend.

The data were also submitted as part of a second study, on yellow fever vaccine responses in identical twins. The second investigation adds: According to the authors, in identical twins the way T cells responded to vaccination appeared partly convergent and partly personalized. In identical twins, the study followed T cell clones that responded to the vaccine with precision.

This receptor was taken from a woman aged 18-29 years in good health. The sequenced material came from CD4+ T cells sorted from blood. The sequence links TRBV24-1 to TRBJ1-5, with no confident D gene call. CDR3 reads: CATSDVTRNQPQHF. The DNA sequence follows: TGTGCCACCAGTGACGTTACAAGGAATCAGCCCCAGCATTTT.